One sample yielded the 23 T cell receptor beta chains listed below, sequenced in a study of regulatory T cells in long-lasting Graves disease. Time point of the sample: newly diagnosed GD, antithyroid drugs for less than 3 months. PBMC-extracted RNA yielded the TCR library. With iRepertoire HTBI primers and Arm-PCR of CDR3 regions, TCR beta libraries were built. MiXCR, applied by TCRdb to the multiplex PCR reads, yields one record per CDR3 protein. Found here are a few hundred thousand distinct CDR3 sequences, 12% of them singletons; the top ten hold 15% to 20%. This sample also appeared in a second study, on T cells in Graves' hyperthyroidism and ophthalmopathy.

Sequencing used peripheral blood mononuclear cells (PBMCs), obtained at new diagnosis, from a patient treated with antithyroid drugs. These receptors were collected from a woman aged 18-29 years with Graves disease.

A word on this clonotype: This could be a read error, since a much larger clone is one nucleotide away. The chain combines TRBV15 with TRBJ1-5; tentatively, D is TRBD1 (5 bases). Between the trimmed V and J ends, which lost 4 bases and 3 bases, there was a span of 13 bases. CDR1 and CDR2 (germline): LNHNV, YYDKDF (reference sequence). This CDR3 spans 15 amino acids. The chain's CDR3 is CATSTGQWDNQPQHF. DNA of the CDR3: TGTGCCACCAGCACGGGGCAATGGGACAATCAGCCCCAGCATTTT.

There are a few counts of this clonotype. V usage is TRBV4-3 and J usage is TRBJ1-2, with 7 bases matching TRBD1. The CDR3 sequence is 20 residues long. The germline CDR1 and CDR2 sequences are LGHNA and YSLEER. J lost 7 bases, V lost 0 bases, and 23 bases had no gene match. As DNA, the CDR3 is TGCGCCAGCAGCCAAGATGGGCAATGGTGGGAGACAGGGTGGTCGATTGGCTACACCTTC. Residues: CASSQDGQWWETGWSIGYTF.

This clonotype was seen a handful of times. This sequence joins TRBV7-3 and TRBJ1-2; D is possibly TRBD1 (5 bases). Germline-derived CDR1 and CDR2 are SGHTA and FQGTGA. CDR3 length: 15 residues. V was pared by 8 bases and J by 4 bases, with 20 bases between. CDR3 amino acids: CASGGPEDPLYGYTF. In nucleotides, the CDR3 is TGTGCCAGCGGGGGACCGGAGGACCCTCTCTATGGCTACACCTTC.

Here the CDR3 DNA reads TGCGCCAGCAGCCAAGAAAGAATTCGGAGGGGCCGGGGCGAAAAACTGTTTTTT. It translates to CASSQERIRRGRGEKLFF. The V call is TRBV4-3, the J call TRBJ1-4; a weak D match, TRBD1 (5 bases). CDR3 length equals 18 residues. The ends were cut back, 0 bases at V and 8 bases at J, with 22 bases in the middle. The V gene's germline CDR1 is LGHNA and CDR2 YSLEER.

This clonotype showed up many times. The gene calls are TRBV28 and TRBJ2-4; 14 bases are shared with TRBD2. The CDR3 contains 23 residues. V lost 5 bases, J lost 9 bases, and 30 bases stayed unmatched. Germline V CDR1 and CDR2: MDHEN, SYDVKM. CDR3 protein: CASSPRGYSGLAGVTSGVGIQYF. The CDR3 DNA follows: TGTGCCAGCAGTCCCCGGGGTTACTCGGGACTAGCGGGAGTTACCTCTGGTGTGGGCATTCAGTACTTC.

This clonotype was detected ten times or more. CDR3 protein: CASSEVDASGTHEQYF. The CDR3 DNA reads TGCGCCAGCAGTGAGGTGGACGCTAGCGGGACCCACGAGCAGTACTTC. The chain has TRBV10-1 and TRBJ2-7, with TRBD2 matching over 9 bases. Trimming removed 2 bases from V and 5 bases from J; junction bases left unmatched: 10. This CDR3 region has 16 residues. From germline, CDR1 is WNHNN and CDR2 SYGVQD (reference sequence).

Remarks on this clonotype: It is likely a read error, because the conserved phenylalanine at the end of the CDR3 is missing. The chain combines TRBV4-3 with TRBJ2-7; 11 bases map to TRBD2. Trimming at V came to 4 bases and at J to 1 base, leaving 3 bases not matched to a gene. Germline V lookup: CDR1 LGHNA, CDR2 YSLEER. CDR3 size: 15 residues. CDR3 DNA: TGCGCCAGCAGCCTCCGGACTAGCGGGTCCTACGAGCAGTACCTC. The encoded protein is CASSLRTSGSYEQYL.

The chain has TRBV20-1 and TRBJ1-5; 8 nucleotides line up with TRBD1. Trimming at V came to 6 bases and at J to 2 bases, leaving 12 bases not matched to a gene. CDR1 is DFQATT and CDR2 is SNEGSKA in the germline V gene (reference sequence). CDR3 length: 16 residues. The CDR3 DNA follows: TGCAGTGCGTACAGGGGGGGGTTCACACGCAATCAGCCCCAGCATTTT. It specifies CSAYRGGFTRNQPQHF.

In its sample, this clonotype was seen many times. J is TRBJ2-3 and V is TRBV20-1; 7 bases fit TRBD1. The junction had 8 bases not matched to a gene; V was cut back by 3 bases and J by 5 bases. This CDR3 has 14 residues. Per germline, CDR1 DFQATT and CDR2 SNEGSKA (reference sequence). The DNA of the CDR3 is TGCAGTGCTAGGGAGACAGGGCTCTTAGATACGCAGTATTTT. Protein: CSARETGLLDTQYF.

The rearrangement joins TRBV9 to TRBJ2-3, with D perhaps TRBD1 (6 bases). V was shortened by 3 bases and J by 2 bases, with 19 bases between the two germline ends. The length of the CDR3 is 17 residues. Germline lookup yields CDR1 SGDLS and CDR2 YYNGEE. Here the CDR3 DNA reads TGTGCCAGCAGCGGCCCGGAGACAGGAATCTACACAGATACGCAGTATTTT. It yields the protein CASSGPETGIYTDTQYF.

This clonotype was observed at least ten times. The chain uses TRBV28 and TRBJ2-1, with 14 nucleotides matching TRBD2. The CDR3 spans 15 residues. Germline V lookup: CDR1 MDHEN, CDR2 SYDVKM. V lost 5 bases to trimming and J lost 4 bases; unmatched junction nucleotides: 1. CDR3 bases: TGTGCCAGCAGTGGGACTAGCGGGAGATACAATGAGCAGTTCTTC. Protein: CASSGTSGRYNEQFF.

The chain joins TRBV4-1 to TRBJ2-5; 8 bases align to TRBD1. The CDR3 is 16 amino acids. CDR1 and CDR2 from the germline V gene are MGHRA and YSYEKL. Unmatched junction bases numbered 10, after V lost 5 bases and J lost 2 bases. The CDR3 DNA follows: TGCGCCAGCAGCTCCCGGCAGGGGGCGGGGCAAGAGACCCAGTACTTC. This gives the protein CASSSRQGAGQETQYF.

This clonotype was found a few times. This sequence joins TRBV20-1 and TRBJ2-1; 10 bases agree with TRBD2. Trimming at V came to 2 bases and at J to 2 bases, leaving 6 bases not matched to a gene. The CDR3 covers 16 residues. From germline, CDR1 is DFQATT and CDR2 SNEGSKA (reference sequence). This CDR3 reads CSARRTGTSAYNEQFF. CDR3 in DNA: TGCAGTGCTAGACGAACCGGGACTAGCGCCTACAATGAGCAGTTCTTC.

The J gene is TRBJ1-5, the V gene TRBV6-1; 7 nucleotides align to TRBD1. Germline-derived CDR1 and CDR2 are MNHNS and SASEGT. Germline trimming cut 6 bases from V and 0 bases from J; bases unmatched to any gene: 5. This CDR3 contains 15 residues. Here the CDR3 reads CASSQTGYSNQPQHF. DNA of the CDR3: TGTGCCAGCAGCCAGACAGGGTATAGCAATCAGCCCCAGCATTTT.

This clonotype has at least ten counts. The V and J genes are TRBV6-2 or TRBV6-3 and TRBJ2-1; D might be TRBD2 (6 bases). The V end lost 4 bases, the J end lost 4 bases, and 11 bases lay between the germline ends. This CDR3 spans 14 amino acids. The germline gives CDR1 MNHEY, CDR2 SVGEGT. In nucleotides, the CDR3 is TGTGCCAGCAGTTTCGCGGGGCTTTACAATGAGCAGTTCTTC. Translated, it gives CASSFAGLYNEQFF.

The rearrangement links TRBV7-6 to TRBJ2-6; no reliable D call. This CDR3 contains 16 residues. CDR1 SGHVS and CDR2 FNYEAQ come from the germline V gene. Trimming left V 5 bases short and J 2 bases short, with 13 bases between. CDR3 DNA: TGTGCCAGCAGCCTGACGGATTCTACTGGGGCCAACGTCCTGACTTTC. It encodes CASSLTDSTGANVLTF.

There are a few counts of this clonotype. The V gene is TRBV6-2 or TRBV6-3, the J gene TRBJ2-3, with TRBD2 identical over 16 bases. The V segment lost 4 bases and the J segment 0 bases; nucleotides outside the gene matches: 7. This CDR3 has 19 residues. Germline V CDR1 and CDR2: MNHEY, SVGEGT. CDR3 sequence (DNA): TGTGCCAGCAGTTCACCGGGACTAGCGGGGGGGCCCAGCACAGATACGCAGTATTTT. Translation gives CASSSPGLAGGPSTDTQYF.

This clonotype appeared many times. V and J are TRBV13 and TRBJ2-1; possibly TRBD2 for D (6 bases). The ends were cut back, 5 bases at V and 4 bases at J, with 15 bases in the middle. The CDR3 contains 15 residues. The germline V gene encodes CDR1 PRHDT and CDR2 FYEKMQ (reference sequence). As DNA, the CDR3 is TGTGCCAGCAGCCTGAGACTAGTCCAATACAATGAGCAGTTCTTC. Amino acids: CASSLRLVQYNEQFF.

The rearrangement joins TRBV19 to TRBJ1-2; D ambiguous. The CDR3 spans 14 residues. V dropped 4 bases and J dropped 5 bases, with 14 bases sitting between them. Germline assignment: CDR1 LNHDA and CDR2 SQIVND (reference sequence). This chain's CDR3 is CASSSWERTYGYTF. The CDR3 nucleotides read TGTGCCAGTAGTAGTTGGGAACGGACTTATGGCTACACCTTC.

This clonotype was recorded many times. The chain joins TRBV20-1 to TRBJ2-1, with TRBD2 as a possible D gene (6 bases). The V end was cut by 1 base, the J end by 5 bases, with 9 bases between. The CDR3 runs 13 residues. The germline V gene encodes CDR1 DFQATT and CDR2 SNEGSKA (reference sequence). CDR3 sequence: CSARATSNNEQFF. CDR3 nucleotides: TGCAGTGCTAGAGCTACTAGCAACAATGAGCAGTTCTTC.

This clonotype has at least ten counts. The rearrangement uses TRBV7-2 and TRBJ1-2; a weak D match, TRBD1 (5 bases). The CDR3 is 12 amino acids. Germline V gene sequence: CDR1 SGHTA, CDR2 FQGNSA. The V and J ends lost 5 bases and 8 bases respectively, with 12 bases between them. The CDR3: CASSPRGSGYTF. CDR3 DNA sequence: TGTGCCAGCAGCCCAAGGGGCAGCGGCTACACCTTC.

Worth noting for this clonotype: This clone may be a read error of a much larger clone one base away. The conserved phenylalanine or tryptophan is not found at the CDR3 terminus, so this likely reflects a read error. The chain combines TRBV12-3 or TRBV12-4 with TRBJ1-1; 8 positions match TRBD1. V lost 6 bases, J lost 0 bases, and 9 bases stayed unmatched. CDR3 length: 16 amino acids. In nucleotides, the CDR3 is TGTGCCAGCAGCTTGGCGACAGGGGCCATGAACACTGAAGCTTTCCTT. It yields the protein CASSLATGAMNTEAFL.

This clonotype came up many times. The genes are TRBV7-2 and TRBJ1-5; 8 bases match TRBD1. The germline gives CDR1 SGHTA, CDR2 FQGNSA. The CDR3 totals 19 residues. Unmatched junction bases numbered 17, after V lost 5 bases and J lost 2 bases. CDR3 sequence reads: CASSHHRDRMYRGNQPQHF. For the CDR3, the DNA is TGTGCCAGCAGCCACCACCGGGACAGGATGTATCGTGGCAATCAGCCCCAGCATTTT.